The rows below give T cell receptor beta chains drawn from one sample of a study of blood T cell repertoires in COVID-19. Measured with immunoSEQ multiplex PCR; TCRdb has only the in-frame clones, and not every one. The data show over 90,000 clones, about four fifths seen once. The sequenced sample consisted of peripheral blood. The receptors derive from a man aged 50 or older with active or convalescent COVID-19. CDR3s include the opening cysteine and the closing phenylalanine or tryptophan. D genes are given only for firm matches. Where a row states a size, it is once, few, many or the class of an expanded clone; other rows omit it.

D	size	V	J	CDR3	DNA
.	.	TRBV7-9	TRBJ2-6	CASSLATSSGANVLTF	TGTGCCAGCAGCTTAGCAACCAGCTCTGGGGCCAACGTCCTGACTTTC
.	once	TRBV3-1/TRBV3-2	TRBJ2-7	CASSQERDLDYEQYF	TGTGCCAGCAGCCAAGAGCGGGACCTCGACTACGAGCAGTACTTC
TRBD1	.	TRBV18	TRBJ2-6	CASSPRTGAGANVLTF	TGTGCCAGCTCACCCCGGACAGGTGCTGGGGCCAACGTCCTGACTTTC
TRBD1	.	TRBV7-9	TRBJ1-1	CASSSGGTGLGTEAFF	TGTGCCAGCAGCTCCGGCGGGACAGGGTTGGGCACTGAAGCTTTCTTT
.	.	TRBV5-1	TRBJ2-3	CASSFGGRGTDTQYF	TGCGCCAGCAGCTTCGGGGGGCGGGGCACAGATACGCAGTATTTT
TRBD1	.	TRBV27	TRBJ1-5	CASSYTGTGIYQPQHF	TGTGCCAGCAGTTACACCGGGACAGGGATTTATCAGCCCCAGCATTTT
.	.	TRBV29-1	TRBJ1-2	CSVEDRTDYGYTF	TGCAGCGTTGAAGATCGGACTGACTATGGCTACACCTTC
.	.	TRBV7-4	TRBJ2-7	CASSLDGTATYEQYF	TGTGCCAGCAGCTTAGATGGTACAGCAACCTACGAGCAGTACTTC
TRBD2	.	TRBV4-3	TRBJ2-2	CASSQDFGAGGHTGELFF	TGCGCCAGCAGCCAAGATTTTGGAGCGGGGGGGCACACCGGGGAGCTGTTTTTT
TRBD2	.	TRBV28	TRBJ2-1	CASSSGGLVYNEQFF	TGTGCCAGCTCTAGCGGGGGGCTCGTTTACAATGAGCAGTTCTTC
.	.	TRBV12-3/TRBV12-4	TRBJ2-5	CASSLGRGETQYF	TGTGCCAGCAGTCTGGGAAGGGGGGAGACCCAGTACTTC
.	few	TRBV6-2/TRBV6-3	TRBJ2-5	CASSRQGRGETQYF	TGTGCCAGCAGTCGACAGGGGAGGGGAGAGACCCAGTACTTC
.	once	TRBV6-5	TRBJ2-5	CASSRQKQETQYF	TGTGCCAGCAGCCGACAGAAACAAGAGACCCAGTACTTC
.	.	TRBV14	TRBJ1-2	CASSQLTSKPDTF	TGTGCCAGCAGCCAACTGACAAGTAAGCCTGACACCTTC
TRBD2	.	TRBV6-2/TRBV6-3	TRBJ2-7	CASSYGPSGTSYEQYF	TGTGCCAGCAGTTACGGGCCCAGCGGGACCTCCTACGAGCAGTACTTC
TRBD1	.	TRBV30	TRBJ2-7	CAWSLTGTGNYEQYF	TGTGCCTGGAGTCTGACCGGGACAGGGAATTACGAGCAGTACTTC
.	.	TRBV9	TRBJ2-3	CASSVRSIDTQYF	TGTGCCAGCAGCGTACGGAGTATCGATACGCAGTATTTT
.	.	TRBV5-1	TRBJ2-1	CATSITGSSYNEQFF	TGCGCCACCTCAATAACAGGGAGCTCCTACAATGAGCAGTTCTTC
.	.	TRBV30	TRBJ2-7	CAWSVHGYEQYF	TGTGCCTGGAGTGTTCACGGCTACGAGCAGTACTTC
.	.	TRBV6-1	TRBJ1-1	CASSEAQGLNTEAFF	TGTGCCAGCAGTGAAGCGCAGGGTCTTAACACTGAAGCTTTCTTT
.	.	TRBV10-2	TRBJ2-1	CASSPYPYNEQFF	TGCGCCAGCAGCCCCTACCCGTACAATGAGCAGTTCTTC
TRBD1	.	TRBV7-2	TRBJ1-4	CASSPLQGVSEKLFF	TGTGCCAGCAGCCCATTACAGGGGGTTTCAGAAAAACTGTTTTTT
.	.	TRBV5-1	TRBJ1-6	CASSVTAYNSPLHF	TGCGCCAGCAGCGTGACAGCATATAATTCACCCCTCCACTTT
TRBD1	once	TRBV19	TRBJ1-4	CASTEDRVNGKLFF	TGTGCCAGTACCGAGGACAGGGTAAACGGAAAACTGTTTTTT
.	once	TRBV6-1	TRBJ1-3	CASSEIYRSNGNTIYF	TGTGCCAGCAGTGAAATATACAGGTCGAATGGAAACACCATATATTTT
.	.	TRBV7-2	TRBJ2-2	CASSLLSTNTGELFF	TGTGCCAGCAGCTTATTGAGTACGAACACCGGGGAGCTGTTTTTT
TRBD1	.	TRBV5-1	TRBJ2-2	CASSPQGAGDTGELFF	TGCGCCAGCAGCCCACAGGGGGCGGGGGACACCGGGGAGCTGTTTTTT
.	.	TRBV3-1/TRBV3-2	TRBJ1-1	CASSPPKGGVFTEAFF	TGTGCCAGCAGCCCCCCTAAGGGGGGGGTTTTCACTGAAGCTTTCTTT
TRBD1	.	TRBV9	TRBJ2-7	CASSVSSGQLYYEQYF	TGTGCCAGCAGCGTATCATCGGGACAGCTATACTACGAGCAGTACTTC
.	.	TRBV10-2	TRBJ1-5	CASSEGRGWDQPQHF	TGCGCCAGCAGTGAAGGCAGGGGTTGGGATCAGCCCCAGCATTTT
TRBD1	.	TRBV7-8	TRBJ1-4	CASSLGYRGDEKLFF	TGTGCCAGCAGCTTAGGTTACAGGGGAGATGAAAAACTGTTTTTT
.	.	TRBV7-7	TRBJ2-5	CASSPVSGGGQETQYF	TGTGCCAGCAGCCCCGTCTCAGGTGGGGGGCAAGAGACCCAGTACTTC
TRBD1	.	TRBV30	TRBJ2-1	CAWRTQTGGSYNEQFF	TGTGCCTGGAGAACCCAGACAGGGGGCTCCTACAATGAGCAGTTCTTC
.	.	TRBV28	TRBJ1-6	CASSLSPGEGSPLHF	TGTGCCAGCAGTTTATCTCCAGGGGAGGGGTCACCCCTCCACTTT
.	.	TRBV5-1	TRBJ1-3	CASSLDSSGNTIYF	TGCGCCAGCAGCTTGGACAGCTCTGGAAACACCATATATTTT
.	.	TRBV6-5	TRBJ1-3	CASGARGNTIYF	TGTGCCAGCGGGGCCCGCGGAAACACCATATATTTT
.	few	TRBV2	TRBJ1-3	CASSGGFGAGNTIYF	TGTGCCAGCAGCGGGGGTTTTGGGGCTGGAAACACCATATATTTT
TRBD2	.	TRBV7-6	TRBJ2-5	CASSRGLAGAIGETQYF	TGTGCCAGCAGCCGTGGACTAGCGGGGGCTATAGGGGAGACCCAGTACTTC
TRBD1	.	TRBV6-9	TRBJ2-3	CASSFPPGQGMDTQYF	TGTGCCAGCAGTTTCCCACCGGGACAGGGGATGGATACGCAGTATTTT